The count of the clone carrying this T cell receptor beta chain is one. The CDR3 totals 15 residues. CDR1 and CDR2 from the germline V gene are SGHNT and YYREEE (reference sequence). The V and J ends lost 0 bases and 0 bases respectively, with 10 bases between them. The source of the sample is a study of blood T cell repertoires in COVID-19. Only in-frame clones appear in the TCRdb table, and some are missing; sequencing was by immunoSEQ multiplex PCR. Here the sample spans 220,000 or so clones, around nine tenths being singletons. The sample comprised peripheral blood. This receptor was obtained from a man in his 60s who had recovered from COVID-19. V is TRBV5-4 and J is TRBJ2-7; no clear D. CDR3 DNA sequence: TGTGCCAGCAGCTTGGAACCCACTGACTCCTACGAGCAGTACTTC. This encodes CASSLEPTDSYEQYF.